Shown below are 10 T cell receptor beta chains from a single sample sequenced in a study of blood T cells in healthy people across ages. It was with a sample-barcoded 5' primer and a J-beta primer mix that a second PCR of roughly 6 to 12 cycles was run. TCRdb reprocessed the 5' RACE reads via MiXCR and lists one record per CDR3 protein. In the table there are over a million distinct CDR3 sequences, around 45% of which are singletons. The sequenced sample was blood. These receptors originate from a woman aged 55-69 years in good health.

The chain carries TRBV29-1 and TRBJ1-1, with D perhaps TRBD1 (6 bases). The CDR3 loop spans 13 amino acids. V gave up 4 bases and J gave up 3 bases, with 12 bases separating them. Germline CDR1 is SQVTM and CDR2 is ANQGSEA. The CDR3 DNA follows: TGCAGCGTTGGAAAGGGGGGTGACACTGAAGCTTTCTTT. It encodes CSVGKGGDTEAFF.

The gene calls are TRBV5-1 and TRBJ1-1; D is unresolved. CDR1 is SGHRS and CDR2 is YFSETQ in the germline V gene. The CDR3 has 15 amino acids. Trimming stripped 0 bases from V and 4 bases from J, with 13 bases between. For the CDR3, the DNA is TGCGCCAGCAGCTTGGCCCAAGGGCGGGTCACTGAAGCTTTCTTT. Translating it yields CASSLAQGRVTEAFF.

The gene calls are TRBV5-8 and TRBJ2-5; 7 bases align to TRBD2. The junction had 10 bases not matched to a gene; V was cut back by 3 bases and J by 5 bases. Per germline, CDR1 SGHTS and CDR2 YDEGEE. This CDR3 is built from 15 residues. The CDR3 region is CASSSGLLGGETQYF. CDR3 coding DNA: TGTGCCAGCAGCTCGGGCCTCCTGGGAGGGGAGACCCAGTACTTC.

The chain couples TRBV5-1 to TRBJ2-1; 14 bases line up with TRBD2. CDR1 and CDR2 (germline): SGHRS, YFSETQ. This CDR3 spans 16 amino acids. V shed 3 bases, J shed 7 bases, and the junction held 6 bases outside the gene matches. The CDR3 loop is CASSWEGTSGSNEQFF. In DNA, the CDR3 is TGCGCCAGCAGCTGGGAAGGGACTAGCGGGAGTAATGAGCAGTTCTTC.

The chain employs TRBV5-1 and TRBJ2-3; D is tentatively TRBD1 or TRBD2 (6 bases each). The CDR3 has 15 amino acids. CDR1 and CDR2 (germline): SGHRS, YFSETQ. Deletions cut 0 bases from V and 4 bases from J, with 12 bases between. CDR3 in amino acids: CASSLDPGGADTQYF. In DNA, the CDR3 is TGCGCCAGCAGCTTGGATCCCGGGGGCGCAGATACGCAGTATTTT.

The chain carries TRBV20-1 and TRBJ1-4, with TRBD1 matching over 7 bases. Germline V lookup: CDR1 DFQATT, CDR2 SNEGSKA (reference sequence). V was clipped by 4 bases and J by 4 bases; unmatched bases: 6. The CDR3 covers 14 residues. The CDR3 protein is CSAKTGSGNEKLFF. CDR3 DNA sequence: TGCAGTGCTAAGACAGGGTCGGGTAATGAAAAACTGTTTTTT.

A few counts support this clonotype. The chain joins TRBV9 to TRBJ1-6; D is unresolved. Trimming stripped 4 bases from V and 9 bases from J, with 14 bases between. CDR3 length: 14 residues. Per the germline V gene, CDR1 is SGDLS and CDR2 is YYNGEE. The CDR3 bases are TGTGCCAGCAGCCCCAGGTCCGACGGTTCACCCCTCCACTTT. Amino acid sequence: CASSPRSDGSPLHF.

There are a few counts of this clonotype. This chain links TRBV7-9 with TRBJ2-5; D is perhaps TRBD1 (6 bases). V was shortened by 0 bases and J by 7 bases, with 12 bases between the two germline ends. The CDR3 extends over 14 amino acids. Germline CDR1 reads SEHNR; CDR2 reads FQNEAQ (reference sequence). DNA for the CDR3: TGTGCCAGCAGCTTAGCGGACTGGGGGCCGACCCAGTACTTC. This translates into CASSLADWGPTQYF.

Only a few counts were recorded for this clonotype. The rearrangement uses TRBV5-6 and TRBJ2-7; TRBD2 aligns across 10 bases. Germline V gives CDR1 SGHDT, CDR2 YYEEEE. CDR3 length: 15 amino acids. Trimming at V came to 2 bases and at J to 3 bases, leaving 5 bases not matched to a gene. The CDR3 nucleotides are TGTGCCAGCAGCTTTTGGGCTAGCGGGAGCTACGAGCAGTACTTC. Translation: CASSFWASGSYEQYF.

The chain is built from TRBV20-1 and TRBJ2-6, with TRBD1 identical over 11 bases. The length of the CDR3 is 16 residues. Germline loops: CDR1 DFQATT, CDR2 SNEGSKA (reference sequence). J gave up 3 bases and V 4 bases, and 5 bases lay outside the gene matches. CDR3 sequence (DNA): TGCAGTGCTACGGGACAGGGGGTCGGTGGGGCCAACGTCCTGACTTTC. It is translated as CSATGQGVGGANVLTF.